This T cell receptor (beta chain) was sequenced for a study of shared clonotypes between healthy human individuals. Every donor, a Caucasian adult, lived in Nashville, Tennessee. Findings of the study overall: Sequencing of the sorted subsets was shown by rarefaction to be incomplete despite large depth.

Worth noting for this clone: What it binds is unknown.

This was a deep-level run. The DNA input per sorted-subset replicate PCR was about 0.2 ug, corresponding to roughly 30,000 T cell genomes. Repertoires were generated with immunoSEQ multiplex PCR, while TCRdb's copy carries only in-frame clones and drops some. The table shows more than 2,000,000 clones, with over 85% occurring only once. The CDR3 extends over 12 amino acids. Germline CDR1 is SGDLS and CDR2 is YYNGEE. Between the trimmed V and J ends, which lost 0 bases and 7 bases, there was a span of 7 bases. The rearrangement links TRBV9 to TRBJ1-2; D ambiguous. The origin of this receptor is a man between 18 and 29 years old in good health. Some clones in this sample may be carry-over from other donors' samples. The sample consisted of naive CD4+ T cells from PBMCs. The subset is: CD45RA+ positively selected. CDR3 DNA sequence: TGTGCCAGCAGCGTAGCAGTGGGTGGCTACACCTTC. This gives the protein CASSVAVGGYTF.